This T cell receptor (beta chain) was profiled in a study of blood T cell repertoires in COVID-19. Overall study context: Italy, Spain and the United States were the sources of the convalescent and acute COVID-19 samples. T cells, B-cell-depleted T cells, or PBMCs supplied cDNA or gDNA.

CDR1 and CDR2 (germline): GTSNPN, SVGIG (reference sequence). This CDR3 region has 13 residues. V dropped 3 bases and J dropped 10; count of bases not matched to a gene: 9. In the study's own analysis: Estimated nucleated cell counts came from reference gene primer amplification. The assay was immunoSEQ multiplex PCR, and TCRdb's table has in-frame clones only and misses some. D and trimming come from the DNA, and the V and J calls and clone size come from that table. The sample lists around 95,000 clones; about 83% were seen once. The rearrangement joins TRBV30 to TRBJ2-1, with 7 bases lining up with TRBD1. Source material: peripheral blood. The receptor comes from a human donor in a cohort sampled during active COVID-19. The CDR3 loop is CAWRRLPRGEQFF. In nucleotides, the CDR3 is TGTGCCTGGAGGCGGCTACCCAGGGGGGAGCAGTTCTTC.